This T cell receptor beta chain stems from a study of blood T cells in healthy people across ages. Findings and caveats of the study: There was a strong correlation between TCR beta diversity and naive T cell percentage. It was held that the diversity estimates obtained from one million T cells were underestimates.

The table lists this clonotype with a few counts. Its specificity is unknown. Germline V gene sequence: CDR1 MDHEN, CDR2 SYDVKM. V was cut by 8 bases and J by 5 bases, with 12 bases left in between. This CDR3 comprises 12 residues. A second PCR of about 7 to 11 cycles used a sample-barcoded 5' primer and a J-beta primer mix. Every cDNA was tagged by a template-switch adaptor with 12 random nucleotides. Using its own MiXCR run on the 5' RACE reads, TCRdb lists one record per CDR3 protein. The profile covers 1.5 million to 2 million distinct CDR3 sequences, with around 48% appearing a single time and approximately 2.1% taken by the ten largest.

Sequencing used blood. This receptor was obtained from a woman aged 40 to 50 in good health. The V and J genes are TRBV28 and TRBJ1-2; the D is unclear. The CDR3 coding sequence is TGTGCCAGCTCTATACAGCCGTATGGCTACACCTTC. Encoded protein: CASSIQPYGYTF.